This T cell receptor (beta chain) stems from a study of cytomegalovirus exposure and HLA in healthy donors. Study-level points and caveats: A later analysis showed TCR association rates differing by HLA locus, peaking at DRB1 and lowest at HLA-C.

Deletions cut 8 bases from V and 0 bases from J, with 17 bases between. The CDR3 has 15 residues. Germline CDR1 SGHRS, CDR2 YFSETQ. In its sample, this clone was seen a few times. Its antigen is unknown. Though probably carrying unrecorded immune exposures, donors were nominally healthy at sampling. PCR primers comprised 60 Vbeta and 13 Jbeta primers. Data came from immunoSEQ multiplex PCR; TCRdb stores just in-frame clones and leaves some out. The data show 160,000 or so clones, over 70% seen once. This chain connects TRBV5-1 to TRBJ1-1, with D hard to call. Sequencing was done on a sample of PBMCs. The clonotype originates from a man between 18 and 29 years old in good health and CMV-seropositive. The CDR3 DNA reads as TGCGCCAGGCACGGTGGGCCCCGATTGAACACTGAAGCTTTCTTT. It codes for CARHGGPRLNTEAFF. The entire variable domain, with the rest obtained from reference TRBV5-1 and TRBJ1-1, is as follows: KAGVTQTPRYLIKTRGQQVTLSCSPISGHRSVSWYQQTPGQGLQFLFEYFSETQRNKGNFPGRFSGRQFSNSRSEMNVSTLELGDSALYLCARHGGPRLNTEAFFGQGTRLTVV.